This TCR beta chain emerged from a study of blood T cell repertoires in COVID-19 (dated by TCRdb to 2020 to 2022). For the study in its entirety: Samples from collaborators originated in the United States, Italy and Spain and spanned both the acute and convalescent phases of COVID-19. The prospective study material was composed of cDNA or gDNA derived from T cells, B-cell-depleted T cells, or PBMCs. Subjects who had been exposed to COVID-19, were actively infected with it, or had recovered from it provided the deeply sampled blood TCRbeta repertoires that made up the dataset. The repertoires were released in a freely available public database meant as a resource for research on the immune response to SARS-CoV-2. Samples came from the ongoing ImmuneRACE study (first 160 participants) plus 1,254 subjects from 6 global collaborators. A de-identified subject ID, COVID-19 status, age in years and sex were almost always included in the sample metadata. HLA class I and class II types, where available, came from metadata supplied by the sample provider rather than from assay-based typing.

According to the germline V gene, CDR1 reads MNHEY and CDR2 reads SVGEGT. The CDR3, cysteine through phenylalanine, is 17 amino acids long. Only the CDR3 part of the read is kept: 51 bases, read in frame from the first base. V is cut by 0 bases and J by 5 bases, and the space between the germline ends is 17 bases. What the authors observed across the whole study: Clinical and demographic metadata were provided uncurated, with the amount varying by source and participant.

Samples from volunteer blood donors who had recovered from COVID-19 were contributed by a second Seattle source. Collaborating institutions collected whole blood in K2EDTA tubes following their own protocols. Collaborator samples were shipped for TCRbeta analysis as frozen whole blood, isolated PBMCs, or DNA extracted from either sample type. Points on this clone: The specificity of this receptor is unknown. Base-call qualities are not available, and no considerably larger clone is one nucleotide away.

The immunoSEQ Assay, a bias-controlled multiplex PCR, was used to amplify TCRbeta CDR3 regions from genomic DNA. The study's processing was this. The number of nucleated cells in each sample was estimated from the amplification of reference gene primers within the assay. Sequence reads were collapsed and filtered to measure the absolute abundance of every unique TCRbeta CDR3 rearrangement. For each sample, productive Simpson clonality was calculated by taking the square root of Simpson's diversity index across productive rearrangements. The clones in this table, taken by TCRdb from immuneACCESS, are in-frame only. Not every clone is retained; where verified, under half of the shortfall comes from an unresolved V gene, and the cause of the rest is unknown. Clone size and the V and J calls come from that table; the DNA yielded D and trimming. The sample data list 150,000 to 200,000 clones, and roughly four fifths of these were observed just once. The ten largest clones represent approximately 15% of the sample.

Sequenced: peripheral blood. The chain joins TRBV6-2 or TRBV6-3 to TRBJ2-1; a tentative D match to TRBD2 spans 6 bases. The receptor's source is a man between 50 and 59 years old who had recovered from COVID-19. This receptor has the CDR3 CASSYSLAVNFNNEQFF. The nucleotide sequence reads TGTGCCAGCAGTTACTCATTAGCGGTCAACTTCAACAATGAGCAGTTCTTC.